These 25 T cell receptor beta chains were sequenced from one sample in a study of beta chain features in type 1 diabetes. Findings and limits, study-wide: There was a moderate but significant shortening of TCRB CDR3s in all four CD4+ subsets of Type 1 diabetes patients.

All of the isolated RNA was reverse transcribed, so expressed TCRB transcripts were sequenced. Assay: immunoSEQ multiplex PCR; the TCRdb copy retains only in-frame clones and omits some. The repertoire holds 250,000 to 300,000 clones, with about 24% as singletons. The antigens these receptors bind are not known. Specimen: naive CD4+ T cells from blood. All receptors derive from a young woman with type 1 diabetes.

Written as DNA, the CDR3 is TGCGCCAGCAGCGGCGGCATTGGGGGGACGAAAGAGACCCAGTACTTC. Translating it yields CASSGGIGGTKETQYF. The V gene is TRBV4-1, the J gene TRBJ2-5; possible D gene TRBD2, 6 bases. Trimming removed 5 bases at V and 3 bases at J, with 19 bases between. CDR3 length: 16 residues. Germline V gives CDR1 MGHRA, CDR2 YSYEKL.

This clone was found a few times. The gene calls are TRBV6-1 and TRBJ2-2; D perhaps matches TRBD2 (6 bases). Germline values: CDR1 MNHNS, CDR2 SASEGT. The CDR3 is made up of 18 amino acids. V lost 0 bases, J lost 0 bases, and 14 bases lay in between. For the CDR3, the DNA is TGTGCCAGCAGTGAAGCCCCTCGGAGGGGATCGAACACCGGGGAGCTGTTTTTT. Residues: CASSEAPRRGSNTGELFF.

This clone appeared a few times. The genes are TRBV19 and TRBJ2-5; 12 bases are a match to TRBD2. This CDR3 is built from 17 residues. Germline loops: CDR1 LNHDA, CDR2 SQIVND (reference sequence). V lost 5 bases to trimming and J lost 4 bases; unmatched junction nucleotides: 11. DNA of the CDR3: TGTGCCAGTAGTGTGGGATTCGGACTAGCGGGGAGAGAGACCCAGTACTTC. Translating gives CASSVGFGLAGRETQYF.

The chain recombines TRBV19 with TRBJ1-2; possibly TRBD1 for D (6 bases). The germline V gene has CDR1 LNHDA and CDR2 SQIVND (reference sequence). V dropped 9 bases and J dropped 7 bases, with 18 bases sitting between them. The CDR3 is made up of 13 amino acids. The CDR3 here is CASLSQGRGGYTF. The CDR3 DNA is TGTGCCAGCCTCAGTCAGGGGAGGGGTGGCTACACCTTC.

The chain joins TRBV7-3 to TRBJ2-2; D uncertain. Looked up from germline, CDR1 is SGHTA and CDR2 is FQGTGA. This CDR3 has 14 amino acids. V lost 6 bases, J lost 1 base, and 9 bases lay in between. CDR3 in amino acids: CASRQPGNTGELFF. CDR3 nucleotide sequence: TGTGCCAGCAGACAACCAGGGAACACCGGGGAGCTGTTTTTT.

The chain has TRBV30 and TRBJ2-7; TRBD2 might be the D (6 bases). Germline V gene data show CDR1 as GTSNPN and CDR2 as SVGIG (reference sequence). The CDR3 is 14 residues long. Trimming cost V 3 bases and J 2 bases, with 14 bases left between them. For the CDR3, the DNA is TGTGCCTGGAGGGGGCAGGGAGGCGCCTACGAGCAGTACTTC. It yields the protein CAWRGQGGAYEQYF.

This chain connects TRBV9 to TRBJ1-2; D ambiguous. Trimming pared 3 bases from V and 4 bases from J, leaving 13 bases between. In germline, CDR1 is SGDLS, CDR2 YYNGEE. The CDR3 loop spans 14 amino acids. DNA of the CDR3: TGTGCCAGCAGCGAGACATCGACCTCCTATGGCTACACCTTC. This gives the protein CASSETSTSYGYTF.

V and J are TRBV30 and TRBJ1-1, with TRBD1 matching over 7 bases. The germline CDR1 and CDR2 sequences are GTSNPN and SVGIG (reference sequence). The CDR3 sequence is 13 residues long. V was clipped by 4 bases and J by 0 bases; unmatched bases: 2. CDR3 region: CAWMGQLNTEAFF. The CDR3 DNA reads TGTGCCTGGATGGGACAGCTGAACACTGAAGCTTTCTTT.

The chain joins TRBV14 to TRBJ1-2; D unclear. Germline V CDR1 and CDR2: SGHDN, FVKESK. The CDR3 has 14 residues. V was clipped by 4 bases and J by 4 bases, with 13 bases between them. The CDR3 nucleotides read TGTGCCAGCAGCCGGACCGGGAGGAGCTATGGCTACACCTTC. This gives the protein CASSRTGRSYGYTF.

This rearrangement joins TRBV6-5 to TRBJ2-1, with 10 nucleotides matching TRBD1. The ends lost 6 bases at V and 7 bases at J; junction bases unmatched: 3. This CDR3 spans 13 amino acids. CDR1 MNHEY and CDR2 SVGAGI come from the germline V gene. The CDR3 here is CASRGTGENEQFF. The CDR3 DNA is TGTGCCAGCAGGGGGACAGGGGAGAATGAGCAGTTCTTC.

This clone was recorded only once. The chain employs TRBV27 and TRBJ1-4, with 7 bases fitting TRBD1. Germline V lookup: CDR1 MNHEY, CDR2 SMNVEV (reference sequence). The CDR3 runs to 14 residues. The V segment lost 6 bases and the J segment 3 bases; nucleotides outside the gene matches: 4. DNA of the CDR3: TGTGCCAGCAGGAGAGACAGGGCTAATGAAAAACTGTTTTTT. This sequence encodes CASRRDRANEKLFF. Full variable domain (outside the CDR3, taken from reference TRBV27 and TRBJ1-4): EAQVTQNPRYLITVTGKKLTVTCSQNMNHEYMSWYRQDPGLGLRQIYYSMNVEVTDKGDVPEGYKVSRKEKRNFPLILESPSPNQTSLYFCASRRDRANEKLFFGSGTQLSVL.

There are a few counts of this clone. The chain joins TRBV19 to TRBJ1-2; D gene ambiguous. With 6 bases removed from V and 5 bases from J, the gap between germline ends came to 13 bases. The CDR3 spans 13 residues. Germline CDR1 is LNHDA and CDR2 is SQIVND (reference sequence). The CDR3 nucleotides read TGTGCCAGTAGCCCCTCCCCGGGTTATGGCTACACCTTC. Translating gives CASSPSPGYGYTF.

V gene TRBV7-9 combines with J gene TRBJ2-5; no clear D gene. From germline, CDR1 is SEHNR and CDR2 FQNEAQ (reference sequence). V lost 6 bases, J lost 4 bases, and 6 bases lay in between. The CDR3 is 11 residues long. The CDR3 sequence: CASSTGETQYF. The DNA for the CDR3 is TGTGCCAGCAGTACGGGAGAGACCCAGTACTTC.

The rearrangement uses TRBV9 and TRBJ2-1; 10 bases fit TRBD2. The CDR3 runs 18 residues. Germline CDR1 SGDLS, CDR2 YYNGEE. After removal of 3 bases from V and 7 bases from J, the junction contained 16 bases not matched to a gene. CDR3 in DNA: TGTGCCAGCAGCGCCATCTTAGCGGGAGGCCCTAATAGGAATGAGCAGTTCTTC. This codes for CASSAILAGGPNRNEQFF. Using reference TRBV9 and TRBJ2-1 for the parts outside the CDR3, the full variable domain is DSGVTQTPKHLITATGQRVTLRCSPRSGDLSVYWYQQSLDQGLQFLIQYYNGEERAKGNILERFSAQQFPDLHSELNLSSLELGDSALYFCASSAILAGGPNRNEQFFGPGTRLTVL.

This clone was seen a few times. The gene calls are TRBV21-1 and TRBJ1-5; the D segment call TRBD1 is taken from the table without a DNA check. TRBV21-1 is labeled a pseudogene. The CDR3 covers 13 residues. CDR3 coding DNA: TGTGCCAGCAGGCGACAAACTAATCAGCCCCAGCATTTT. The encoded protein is CASRRQTNQPQHF.

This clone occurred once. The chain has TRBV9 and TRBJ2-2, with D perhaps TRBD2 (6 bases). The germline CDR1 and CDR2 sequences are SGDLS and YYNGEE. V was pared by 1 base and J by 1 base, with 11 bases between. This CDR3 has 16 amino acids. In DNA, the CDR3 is TGTGCCAGCAGCGTAAGGGCGGGGTTGAACACCGGGGAGCTGTTTTTT. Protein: CASSVRAGLNTGELFF. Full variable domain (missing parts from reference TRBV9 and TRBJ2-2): DSGVTQTPKHLITATGQRVTLRCSPRSGDLSVYWYQQSLDQGLQFLIQYYNGEERAKGNILERFSAQQFPDLHSELNLSSLELGDSALYFCASSVRAGLNTGELFFGEGSRLTVL.

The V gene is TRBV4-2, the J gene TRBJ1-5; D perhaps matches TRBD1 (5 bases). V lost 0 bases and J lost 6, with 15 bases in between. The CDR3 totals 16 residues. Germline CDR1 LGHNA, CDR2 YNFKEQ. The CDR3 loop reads CASSQEILGGSQPQHF. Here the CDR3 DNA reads TGTGCCAGCAGCCAAGAAATATTGGGGGGGAGTCAGCCCCAGCATTTT.

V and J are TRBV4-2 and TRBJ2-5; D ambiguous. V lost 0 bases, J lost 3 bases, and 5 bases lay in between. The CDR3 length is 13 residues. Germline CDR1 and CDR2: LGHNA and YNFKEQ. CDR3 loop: CASSQDGEETQYF. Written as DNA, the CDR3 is TGTGCCAGCAGCCAAGATGGAGAAGAGACCCAGTACTTC.

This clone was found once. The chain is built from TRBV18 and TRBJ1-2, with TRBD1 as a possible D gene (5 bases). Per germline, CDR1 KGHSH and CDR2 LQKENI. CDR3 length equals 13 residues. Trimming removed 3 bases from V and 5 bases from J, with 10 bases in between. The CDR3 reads CASSPGLDYGYTF. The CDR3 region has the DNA TGTGCCAGCTCACCGGGACTTGATTATGGCTACACCTTC.

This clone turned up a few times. The CDR3 nucleotides are TGCGCCAGCAGCAATACAGGGGGGAATGAGCAGTTCTTC. It codes for CASSNTGGNEQFF. The chain recombines TRBV5-1 with TRBJ2-1, with 8 bases lining up with TRBD1. Trimming at V came to 4 bases and at J to 7 bases, leaving 4 bases not matched to a gene. CDR3 length equals 13 residues. CDR1 is SGHRS, CDR2 YFSETQ, per germline. Full variable domain (missing parts from reference TRBV5-1 and TRBJ2-1): KAGVTQTPRYLIKTRGQQVTLSCSPISGHRSVSWYQQTPGQGLQFLFEYFSETQRNKGNFPGRFSGRQFSNSRSEMNVSTLELGDSALYLCASSNTGGNEQFFGPGTRLTVL.

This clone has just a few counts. CDR3 sequence reads: CASSDRVGEQYF. In DNA form, the CDR3 reads TGTGCCAGCAGTGACAGGGTTGGCGAGCAGTACTTC. This rearrangement joins TRBV9 to TRBJ2-7; 7 bases fit TRBD1. CDR1 and CDR2 from the germline V gene are SGDLS and YYNGEE. The CDR3 runs 12 residues. The junction had 5 bases not matched to a gene; V was cut back by 5 bases and J by 6 bases.

The chain's CDR3 is CASSLAVLAGAEQFF. The DNA of the CDR3 is TGCGCCAGCAGCTTGGCCGTTCTAGCGGGAGCAGAGCAGTTCTTC. The genes are TRBV5-1 and TRBJ2-1; 10 positions agree with TRBD2. The CDR3 sequence is 15 residues long. The germline CDR1 and CDR2 sequences are SGHRS and YFSETQ. The J segment lost 10 bases and the V segment lost 0 bases, leaving 7 bases of the junction unmatched.

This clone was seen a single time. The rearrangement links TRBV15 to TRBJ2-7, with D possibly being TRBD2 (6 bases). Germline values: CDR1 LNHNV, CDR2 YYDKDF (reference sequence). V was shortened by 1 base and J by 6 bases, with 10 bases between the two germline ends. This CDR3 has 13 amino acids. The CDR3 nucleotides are TGTGCCACCAGCAGAGGCGGGATCCTCGAGCAGTACTTC. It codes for CATSRGGILEQYF.

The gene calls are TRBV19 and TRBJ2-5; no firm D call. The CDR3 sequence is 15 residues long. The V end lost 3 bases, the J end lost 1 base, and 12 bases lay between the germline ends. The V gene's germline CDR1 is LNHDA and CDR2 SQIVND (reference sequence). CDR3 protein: CASSMIVAAQETQYF. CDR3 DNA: TGTGCCAGTAGTATGATTGTGGCGGCCCAAGAGACCCAGTACTTC.

DNA for the CDR3: TGTGCCAGCAGTACAGGGCACCAGCCCCAGCATTTT. Its translation: CASSTGHQPQHF. The V and J genes are TRBV6-6 and TRBJ1-5, with D maybe TRBD1 (6 bases). Germline CDR1 and CDR2: MNHNY and SVGAGI (reference sequence). Trimming shortened V by 5 bases and J by 7 bases, and 9 bases separated the two germline ends. This CDR3 region has 12 residues.